One and the same sample provided the 5 T cell receptor beta chains below, sequenced in a study of blood T cell repertoires in COVID-19. The protocol was immunoSEQ multiplex PCR, while the TCRdb copy is restricted to in-frame clones and leaves out a portion. The data show about 130,000 clones, over 70% seen once. The sequencing input was peripheral blood. The receptor source for this set is a man older than 75 with acute or convalescent COVID-19.

This chain links TRBV7-2 with TRBJ2-3; 9 nucleotides line up with TRBD2. Germline V CDR1 and CDR2: SGHTA, FQGNSA. V dropped 3 bases and J dropped 6; count of bases not matched to a gene: 7. The CDR3 has 15 residues. CDR3 loop: CASSLRRGGGDTQYF. Here the CDR3 DNA reads TGTGCCAGCAGCTTGCGGCGGGGGGGCGGGGATACGCAGTATTTT. Variable domain in full (rest from reference TRBV7-2 and TRBJ2-3): GAGVSQSPSNKVTEKGKDVELRCDPISGHTALYWYRQSLGQGLEFLIYFQGNSAPDKSGLPSDRFSAERTGGSVSTLTIQRTQQEDSAVYLCASSLRRGGGDTQYFGPGTRLTVL.

The sample holds a few counts of this clone. This chain connects TRBV7-8 to TRBJ2-1, with D maybe TRBD2 (5 bases). This CDR3 has 15 amino acids. V gave up 3 bases and J gave up 10 bases, with 19 bases separating them. Germline V gene data show CDR1 as SGHVS and CDR2 as FQNEAQ. In nucleotides, the CDR3 is TGTGCCAGCAGCTTTATCAGCGGAGGAACGGGAGAGCAGTTCTTC. It is translated as CASSFISGGTGEQFF.

This chain joins TRBV29-1 and TRBJ1-2; tentative D call: TRBD1 (5 bases). Germline V gene data show CDR1 as SQVTM and CDR2 as ANQGSEA. Between the trimmed V and J ends, which lost 1 base and 5 bases, there was a span of 20 bases. The CDR3 spans 16 residues. CDR3 residues: CSVEGAFSQGSYGYTF. The CDR3 DNA is TGCAGCGTTGAAGGAGCTTTTTCCCAGGGATCGTATGGCTACACCTTC. The full variable domain, in which reference TRBV29-1 and TRBJ1-2 provide the parts outside the CDR3, is SAVISQKPSRDICQRGTSLTIQCQVDSQVTMMFWYRQQPGQSLTLIATANQGSEATYESGFVIDKFPISRPNLTFSTLTVSNMSPEDSSIYLCSVEGAFSQGSYGYTFGSGTRLTVV.

The chain links TRBV19 to TRBJ2-2; a possible D gene is TRBD1 (5 bases). Trimming stripped 5 bases from V and 6 bases from J, with 10 bases between. Germline loops: CDR1 LNHDA, CDR2 SQIVND (reference sequence). This CDR3 has 13 residues. Written as DNA, the CDR3 is TGTGCCAGTAGTTTCCAGGGTTCCGGGGAGCTGTTTTTT. Protein: CASSFQGSGELFF.

The V call is TRBV3-1 (or the pseudogene TRBV3-2), the J call TRBJ1-3; 7 bases line up with TRBD1. Looked up from germline, CDR1 is LGHDT and CDR2 is YNNKEL (reference sequence). CDR3 size: 17 residues. V lost 3 bases to trimming and J lost 0 bases; unmatched junction nucleotides: 8. DNA of the CDR3: TGTGCCAGCAGCCAGACCAAACAGGGGCCCTCTGGAAACACCATATATTTT. As protein: CASSQTKQGPSGNTIYF.